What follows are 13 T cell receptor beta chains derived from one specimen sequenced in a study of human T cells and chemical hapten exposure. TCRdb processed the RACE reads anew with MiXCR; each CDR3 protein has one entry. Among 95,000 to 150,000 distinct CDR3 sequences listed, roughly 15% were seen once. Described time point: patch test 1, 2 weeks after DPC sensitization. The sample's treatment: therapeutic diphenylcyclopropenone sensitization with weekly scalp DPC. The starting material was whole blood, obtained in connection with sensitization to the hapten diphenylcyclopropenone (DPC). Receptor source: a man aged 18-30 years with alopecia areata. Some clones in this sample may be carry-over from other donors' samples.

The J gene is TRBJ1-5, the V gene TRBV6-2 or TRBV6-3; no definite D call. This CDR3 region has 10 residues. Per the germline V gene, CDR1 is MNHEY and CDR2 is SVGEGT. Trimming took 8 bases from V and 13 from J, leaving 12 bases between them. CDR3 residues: CASGITEQHF. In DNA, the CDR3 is TGTGCCAGCGGCATAACAGAGCAGCATTTT.

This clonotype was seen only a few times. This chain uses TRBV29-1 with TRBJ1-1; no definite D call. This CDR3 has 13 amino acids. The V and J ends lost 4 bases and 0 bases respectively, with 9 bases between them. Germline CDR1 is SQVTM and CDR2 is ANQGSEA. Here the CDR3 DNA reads TGCAGCGTTGTCCAGCCCATGAACACTGAAGCTTTCTTT. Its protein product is CSVVQPMNTEAFF.

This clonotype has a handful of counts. This CDR3 is CASSLLASTDTQYF. The CDR3 DNA sequence: TGTGCCAGCAGTTTATTGGCTAGCACAGATACGCAGTATTTT. This chain uses TRBV12-3 or TRBV12-4 with TRBJ2-3; D is undetermined. The CDR3 is 14 amino acids. Trimming shortened V by 2 bases and J by 0 bases, and 6 bases separated the two germline ends.

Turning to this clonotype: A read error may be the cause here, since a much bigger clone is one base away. The CDR3 DNA sequence: TGTGCCAACTCACCTCGGAGGGAACAAACAGACAATGAGCAGTTCTTC. Its protein product is CANSPRREQTDNEQFF. The chain combines TRBV18 with TRBJ2-1; possibly TRBD2 for D (6 bases). Germline CDR1 and CDR2: KGHSH and LQKENI. This CDR3 has 16 residues.

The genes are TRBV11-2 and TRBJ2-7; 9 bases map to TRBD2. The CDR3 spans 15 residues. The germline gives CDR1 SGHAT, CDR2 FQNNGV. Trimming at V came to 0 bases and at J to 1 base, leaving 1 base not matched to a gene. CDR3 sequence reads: CASSLEAGGSYEQYF. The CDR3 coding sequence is TGTGCCAGCAGCTTAGAAGCGGGAGGTTCCTACGAGCAGTACTTC.

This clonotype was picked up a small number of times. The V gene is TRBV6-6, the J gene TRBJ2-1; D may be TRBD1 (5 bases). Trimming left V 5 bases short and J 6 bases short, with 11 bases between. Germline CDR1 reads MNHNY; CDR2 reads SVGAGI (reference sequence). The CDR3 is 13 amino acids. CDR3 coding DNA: TGTGCCAGCAGTCCCCAGGGCCTCAATGAGCAGTTCTTC. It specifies CASSPQGLNEQFF.

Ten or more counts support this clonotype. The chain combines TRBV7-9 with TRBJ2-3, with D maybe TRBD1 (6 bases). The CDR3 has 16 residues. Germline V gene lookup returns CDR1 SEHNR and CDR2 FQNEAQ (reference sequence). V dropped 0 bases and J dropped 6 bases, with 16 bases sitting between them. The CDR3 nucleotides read TGTGCCAGCAGCTTAGCGCGGGCCCTAGGGGGTGATACGCAGTATTTT. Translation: CASSLARALGGDTQYF.

As DNA, the CDR3 is TGTGCCAGCAGTTGGGGTGCGGGAGGTAATTCACCCCTCCACTTT. Translated: CASSWGAGGNSPLHF. V usage is TRBV27 and J usage is TRBJ1-6; no clear D. The CDR3 spans 15 residues. CDR1 and CDR2 from the germline V gene are MNHEY and SMNVEV (reference sequence). Trimming stripped 4 bases from V and 6 bases from J, with 13 bases between.

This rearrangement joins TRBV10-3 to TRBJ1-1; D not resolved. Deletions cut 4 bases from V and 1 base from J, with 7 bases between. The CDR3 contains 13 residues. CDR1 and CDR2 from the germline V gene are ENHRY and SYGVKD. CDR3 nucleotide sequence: TGTGCCATCAGTGCGAGACAGAACACTGAAGCTTTCTTT. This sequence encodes CAISARQNTEAFF.

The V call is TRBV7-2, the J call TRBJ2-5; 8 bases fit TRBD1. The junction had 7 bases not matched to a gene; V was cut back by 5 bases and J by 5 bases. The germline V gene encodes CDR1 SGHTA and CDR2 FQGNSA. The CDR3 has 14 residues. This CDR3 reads CASSRPRQGETQYF. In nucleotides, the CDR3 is TGTGCCAGCAGCCGACCTAGACAGGGGGAGACCCAGTACTTC. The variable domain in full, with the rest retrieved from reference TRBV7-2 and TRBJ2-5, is GAGVSQSPSNKVTEKGKDVELRCDPISGHTALYWYRQSLGQGLEFLIYFQGNSAPDKSGLPSDRFSAERTGGSVSTLTIQRTQQEDSAVYLCASSRPRQGETQYFGPGTRLLVL.

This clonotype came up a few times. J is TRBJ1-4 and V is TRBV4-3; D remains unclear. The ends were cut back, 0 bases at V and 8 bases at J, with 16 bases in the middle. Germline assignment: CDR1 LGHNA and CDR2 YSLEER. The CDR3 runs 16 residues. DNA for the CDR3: TGCGCCAGCAGCCAAGATGGATACCGGGCCGAGGAAAAACTGTTTTTT. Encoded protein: CASSQDGYRAEEKLFF.

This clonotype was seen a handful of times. The CDR3, as DNA: TGTGCCAGCAGTTTATCCAGGGGGTATACCGGGGAGCTGTTTTTT. Its protein product is CASSLSRGYTGELFF. This chain links TRBV12-3 or TRBV12-4 with TRBJ2-2; 7 nucleotides line up with TRBD1. This CDR3 region has 15 residues. Losses at the gene ends were 2 bases for V and 5 bases for J; bases not matched to a gene: 5.

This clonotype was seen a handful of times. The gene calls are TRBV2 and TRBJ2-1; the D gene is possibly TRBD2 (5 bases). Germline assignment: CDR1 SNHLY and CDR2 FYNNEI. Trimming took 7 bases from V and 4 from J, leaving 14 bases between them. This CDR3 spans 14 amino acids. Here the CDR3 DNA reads TGTGCCAGCACCGAGAGGACGGGATACAATGAGCAGTTCTTC. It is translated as CASTERTGYNEQFF. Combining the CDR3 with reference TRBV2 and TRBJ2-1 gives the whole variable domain EPEVTQTPSHQVTQMGQEVILRCVPISNHLYFYWYRQILGQKVEFLVSFYNNEISEKSEIFDDQFSVERPDGSNFTLKIRSTKLEDSAMYFCASTERTGYNEQFFGPGTRLTVL.